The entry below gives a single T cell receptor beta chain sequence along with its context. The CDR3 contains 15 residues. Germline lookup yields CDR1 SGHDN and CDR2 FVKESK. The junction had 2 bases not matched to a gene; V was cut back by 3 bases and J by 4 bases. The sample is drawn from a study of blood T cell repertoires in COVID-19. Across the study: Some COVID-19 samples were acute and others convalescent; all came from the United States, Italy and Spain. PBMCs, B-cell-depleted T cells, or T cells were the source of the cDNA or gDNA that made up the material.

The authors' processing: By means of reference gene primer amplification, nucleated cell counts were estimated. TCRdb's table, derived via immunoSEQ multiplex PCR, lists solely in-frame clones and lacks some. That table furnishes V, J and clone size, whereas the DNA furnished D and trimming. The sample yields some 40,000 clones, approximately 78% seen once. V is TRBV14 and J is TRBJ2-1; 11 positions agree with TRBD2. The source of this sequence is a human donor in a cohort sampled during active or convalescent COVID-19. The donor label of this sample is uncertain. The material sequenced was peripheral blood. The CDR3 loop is CASSHLAGGYNEQFF. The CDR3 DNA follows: TGTGCCAGCAGCCACCTAGCGGGAGGTTACAATGAGCAGTTCTTC.